Presented here are 5 T cell receptor beta chains from one specimen sequenced in a study of T cell changes during pregnancy in multiple sclerosis. Assay: immunoSEQ multiplex PCR; the TCRdb copy retains only in-frame clones and omits some. Of approximately 30,000 clones listed, approximately 86% are singletons. The sample consisted of CD8+ T cells from peripheral blood mononuclear cells, taken in the first trimester of pregnancy. Receptors were obtained from a female donor with multiple sclerosis, enrolled in a pregnancy study.

The J gene is TRBJ2-1, the V gene TRBV7-9; D not resolved. Germline V CDR1 and CDR2: SEHNR, FQNEAQ (reference sequence). V dropped 1 base and J dropped 8 bases, with 9 bases sitting between them. The CDR3 extends over 13 amino acids. The CDR3 loop reads CASSLGLDDEQFF. The CDR3 region has the DNA TGTGCCAGCAGCTTAGGGCTAGACGATGAGCAGTTCTTC.

The chain combines TRBV13 with TRBJ2-7, with 8 bases matching TRBD2. CDR1 is PRHDT and CDR2 is FYEKMQ in the germline V gene (reference sequence). CDR3 length: 18 amino acids. The ends lost 0 bases at V and 0 bases at J; junction bases unmatched: 10. The CDR3 loop reads CASSLGAGASGSSYEQYF. The CDR3 DNA reads as TGTGCCAGCAGCTTAGGAGCGGGGGCTAGCGGAAGCTCCTACGAGCAGTACTTC. The full variable domain, completed using reference TRBV13 and TRBJ2-7, is AAGVIQSPRHLIKEKRETATLKCYPIPRHDTVYWYQQGPGQDPQFLISFYEKMQSDKGSIPDRFSAQQFSDYHSELNMSSLELGDSALYFCASSLGAGASGSSYEQYFGPGTRLTVT.

The CDR3 nucleotides read TGTGCCAGCAGCTTACTAGTCAGTTCTAGCACAGATACGCAGTATTTT. Its translation is CASSLLVSSSTDTQYF. The V and J genes are TRBV7-2 and TRBJ2-3; the D is unclear. Germline CDR1 reads SGHTA; CDR2 reads FQGNSA. The CDR3 is 16 amino acids. V shed 2 bases and J shed 0 bases, with 12 bases lying between them.

V and J are TRBV9 and TRBJ1-1; TRBD1 is a possible D gene (6 bases). V lost 2 bases and J lost 11, with 16 bases in between. This CDR3 is built from 13 residues. Germline V lookup: CDR1 SGDLS, CDR2 YYNGEE. Here the CDR3 DNA reads TGTGCCAGCAGCGTGGGGGGGGCCCCGAGGGCTTTCTTT. This codes for CASSVGGAPRAFF. Full variable domain (rest looked up from reference TRBV9 and TRBJ1-1): DSGVTQTPKHLITATGQRVTLRCSPRSGDLSVYWYQQSLDQGLQFLIQYYNGEERAKGNILERFSAQQFPDLHSELNLSSLELGDSALYFCASSVGGAPRAFFGQGTRLTVV.

CDR3 loop: CASSVGGSSNYGYTF. The CDR3 nucleotides read TGTGCCAGCAGCGTAGGCGGTTCCTCTAACTATGGCTACACCTTC. V and J are TRBV9 and TRBJ1-2; no firm D call. Trimming stripped 0 bases from V and 0 bases from J, with 9 bases between. Germline assignment: CDR1 SGDLS and CDR2 YYNGEE. The CDR3 sequence is 15 residues long.